The 5 T cell receptor beta chains given below trace back to one sample, sequenced in a study of blood T cells in healthy people across ages. A sample-barcoded 5' primer and a J-beta primer mix were used in a second PCR of roughly 7 to 12 cycles. TCRdb itself ran the 5' RACE reads through MiXCR, one entry per CDR3 protein. The repertoire holds about 580,000 distinct CDR3 sequences, with around half as singletons. Sequencing was performed on blood. Source of these receptors: an elderly man in good health.

The rearrangement uses TRBV20-1 and TRBJ1-4, with a possible D match to TRBD1 (6 bases). Per germline, CDR1 DFQATT and CDR2 SNEGSKA (reference sequence). The CDR3 loop spans 13 amino acids. V shed 3 bases and J shed 5 bases, with 10 bases lying between them. The CDR3 sequence: CSASGQGNEKLFF. The CDR3 nucleotides read TGCAGTGCTAGTGGTCAGGGGAATGAAAAACTGTTTTTT.

On this clonotype itself: At one of its ends the junction is not consistent with the germline gene, which may arise from a read error. The V and J genes are TRBV7-2 and TRBJ2-3; D may correspond to TRBD1 or TRBD2 (5 bases each). Per the germline V gene, CDR1 is SGHTA and CDR2 is FQGNSA. CDR3 length: 14 residues. The CDR3 region is CASTWDGNTDTKYF. In nucleotides, the CDR3 is TGTGCCAGCACCTGGGACGGGAACACAGATACGAAGTATTTT. The complete variable domain, with remaining parts taken from reference TRBV7-2 and TRBJ2-3, reads GAGVSQSPSNKVTEKGKDVELRCDPISGHTALYWYRQSLGQGLEFLIYFQGNSAPDKSGLPSDRFSAERTGGSVSTLTIQRTQQEDSAVYLCASTWDGNTDTKYFGPGTRLTVL.

There are a few counts of this clonotype. V is TRBV29-1 and J is TRBJ2-3; tentative D call: TRBD2 (6 bases). CDR3 length: 16 amino acids. Germline loops: CDR1 SQVTM, CDR2 ANQGSEA. V lost 0 bases and J 0 bases, leaving 13 bases between the germline ends. The DNA of the CDR3 is TGCAGCGTTGAAGATGTGGCGGGGTCGAGCACAGATACGCAGTATTTT. Amino acids: CSVEDVAGSSTDTQYF.

The chain links TRBV20-1 to TRBJ2-1; 8 bases align to TRBD2. The CDR3 length is 13 residues. CDR1 DFQATT and CDR2 SNEGSKA come from the germline V gene (reference sequence). Germline trimming cut 1 base from V and 10 bases from J; bases unmatched to any gene: 6. In nucleotides, the CDR3 is TGCAGTGCTAGAGTTTTAGCGGGAAGGGAGCAGTTCTTC. Its protein product is CSARVLAGREQFF.

The chain couples TRBV20-1 to TRBJ2-3; tentative D call: TRBD2 (5 bases). This CDR3 contains 14 residues. V lost 3 bases to trimming and J lost 3 bases, with 13 bases between them. Germline V gene lookup returns CDR1 DFQATT and CDR2 SNEGSKA (reference sequence). The CDR3 region is CSASRAGPTDTQYF. The CDR3, as DNA: TGCAGTGCTAGTCGGGCGGGCCCTACAGATACGCAGTATTTT.